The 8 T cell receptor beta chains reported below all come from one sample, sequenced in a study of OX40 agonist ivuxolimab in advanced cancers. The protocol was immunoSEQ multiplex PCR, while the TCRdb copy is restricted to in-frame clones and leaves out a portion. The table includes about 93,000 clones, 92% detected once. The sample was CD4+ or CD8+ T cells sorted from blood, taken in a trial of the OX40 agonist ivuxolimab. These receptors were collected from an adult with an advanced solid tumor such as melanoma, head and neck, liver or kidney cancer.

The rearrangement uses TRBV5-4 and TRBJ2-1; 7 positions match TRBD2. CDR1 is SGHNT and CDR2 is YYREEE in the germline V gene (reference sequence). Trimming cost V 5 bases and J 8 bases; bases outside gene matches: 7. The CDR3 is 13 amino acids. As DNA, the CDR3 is TGTGCCAGCAGTCGGACTAGTGGCTATGAGCAGTTCTTC. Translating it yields CASSRTSGYEQFF. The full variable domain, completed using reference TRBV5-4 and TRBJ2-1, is ETGVTQSPTHLIKTRGQQVTLRCSSQSGHNTVSWYQQALGQGPQFIFQYYREEENGRGNFPPRFSGLQFPNYSSELNVNALELDDSALYLCASSRTSGYEQFFGPGTRLTVL.

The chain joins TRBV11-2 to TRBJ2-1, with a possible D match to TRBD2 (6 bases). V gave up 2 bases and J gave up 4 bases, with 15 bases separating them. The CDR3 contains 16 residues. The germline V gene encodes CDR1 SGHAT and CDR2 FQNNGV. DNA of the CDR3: TGTGCCAGCAGCTTATCCGGGAGTGATGTATACAATGAGCAGTTCTTC. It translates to CASSLSGSDVYNEQFF.

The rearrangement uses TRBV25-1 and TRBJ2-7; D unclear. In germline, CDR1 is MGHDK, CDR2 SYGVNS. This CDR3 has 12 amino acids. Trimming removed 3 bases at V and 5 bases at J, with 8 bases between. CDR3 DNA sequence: TGTGCCAGCAGTGAGGGTTCGCACGAGCAGTACTTC. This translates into CASSEGSHEQYF.

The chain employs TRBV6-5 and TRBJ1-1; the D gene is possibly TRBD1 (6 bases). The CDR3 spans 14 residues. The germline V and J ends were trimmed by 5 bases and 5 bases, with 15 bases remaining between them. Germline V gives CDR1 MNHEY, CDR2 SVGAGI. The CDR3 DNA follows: TGTGCCAGCAGTGAGCAGGGGAGGGGAACTGAAGCTTTCTTT. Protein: CASSEQGRGTEAFF.

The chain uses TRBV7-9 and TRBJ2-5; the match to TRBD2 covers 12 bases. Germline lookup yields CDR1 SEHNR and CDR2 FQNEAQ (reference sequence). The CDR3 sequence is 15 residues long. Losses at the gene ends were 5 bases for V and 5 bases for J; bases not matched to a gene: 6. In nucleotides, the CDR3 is TGTGCCAGCAGCCTCCGACTAGCGGGAGCCGAGACCCAGTACTTC. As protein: CASSLRLAGAETQYF.

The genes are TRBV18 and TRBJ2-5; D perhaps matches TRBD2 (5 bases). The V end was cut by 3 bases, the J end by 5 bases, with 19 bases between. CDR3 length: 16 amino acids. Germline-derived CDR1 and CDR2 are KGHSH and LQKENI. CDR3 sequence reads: CASSPTRHGDKETQYF. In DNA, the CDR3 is TGTGCCAGCTCACCCACTCGACACGGGGATAAGGAGACCCAGTACTTC. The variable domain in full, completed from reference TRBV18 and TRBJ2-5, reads NAGVMQNPRHLVRRRGQEARLRCSPMKGHSHVYWYRQLPEEGLKFMVYLQKENIIDESGMPKERFSAEFPKEGPSILRIQQVVRGDSAAYFCASSPTRHGDKETQYFGPGTRLLVL.

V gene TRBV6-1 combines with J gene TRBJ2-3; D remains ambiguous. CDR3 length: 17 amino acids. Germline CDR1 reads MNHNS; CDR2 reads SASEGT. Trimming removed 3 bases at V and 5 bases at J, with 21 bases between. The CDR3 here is CASSEVPWTLLRDTQYF. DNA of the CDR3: TGTGCCAGCAGTGAGGTCCCATGGACCCTCCTCAGAGATACGCAGTATTTT.

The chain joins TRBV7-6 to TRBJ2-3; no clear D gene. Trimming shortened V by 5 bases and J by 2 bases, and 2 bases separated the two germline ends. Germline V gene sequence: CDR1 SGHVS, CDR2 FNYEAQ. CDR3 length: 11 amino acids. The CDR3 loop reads CASSNTDTQYF. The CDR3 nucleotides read TGTGCCAGCAGCAACACAGATACGCAGTATTTT.